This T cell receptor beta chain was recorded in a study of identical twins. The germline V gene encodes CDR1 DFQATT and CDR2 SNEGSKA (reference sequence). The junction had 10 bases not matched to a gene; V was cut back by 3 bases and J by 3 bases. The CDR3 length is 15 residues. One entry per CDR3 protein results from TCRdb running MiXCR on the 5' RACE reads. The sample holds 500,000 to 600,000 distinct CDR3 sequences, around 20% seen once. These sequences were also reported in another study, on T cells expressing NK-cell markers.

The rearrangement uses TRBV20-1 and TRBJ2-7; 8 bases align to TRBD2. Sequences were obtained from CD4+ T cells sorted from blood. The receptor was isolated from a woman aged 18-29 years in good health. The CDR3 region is CSASEVGTSRYEQYF. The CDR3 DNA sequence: TGCAGTGCTAGCGAGGTCGGGACTAGTCGCTACGAGCAGTACTTC.